This T cell receptor (beta chain) was observed in a study of cytomegalovirus exposure and HLA in healthy donors. General study points: TCR sequences were mostly rare, though some public TCRs occurred in many donors.

CDR1 is GTSNPN, CDR2 SVGIG, per germline (reference sequence). This CDR3 is built from 14 residues. Unmatched junction bases numbered 4, after V lost 3 bases and J lost 1 base. Note on this clone: Its matching antigen is unknown.

The PCR was carried out with 60 Vbeta primers and 13 Jbeta primers. Sequenced by immunoSEQ multiplex PCR; TCRdb stores in-frame clones only, minus some. Among about 160,000 clones listed, roughly 83% were seen once. This chain uses TRBV30 with TRBJ2-7, with 9 bases fitting TRBD2. The source of this sequence is a boy younger than 10 in good health and CMV-seronegative. The sample consisted of PBMCs. Here the CDR3 DNA reads TGTGCCTGGAGACTAGCGGGTCTTTCCTACGAGCAGTACTTC. It encodes CAWRLAGLSYEQYF.